The 10 T cell receptor beta chains given below trace back to one sample, sequenced in a study of cytomegalovirus exposure and HLA in healthy donors. PCR primers comprised 60 Vbeta and 13 Jbeta primers. Profiling relied on immunoSEQ multiplex PCR, and the TCRdb table lists in-frame clones only, not all of them. This sample's table reports approximately 93,000 clones. The sample was PBMCs. Every receptor here comes from a young woman in good health and CMV-seronegative.

The genes are TRBV6-1 and TRBJ2-3; 9 positions match TRBD1. The ends lost 6 bases at V and 3 bases at J; junction bases unmatched: 1. The CDR3 sequence is 13 residues long. CDR1 and CDR2 from the germline V gene are MNHNS and SASEGT. The CDR3 protein is CASRGTGTDTQYF. For the CDR3, the DNA is TGTGCCAGCAGGGGGACAGGGACAGATACGCAGTATTTT.

The chain is built from TRBV7-3 and TRBJ2-7, with D perhaps TRBD2 (7 bases). Germline V gene sequence: CDR1 SGHTA, CDR2 FQGTGA. The CDR3 runs to 18 residues. Trimming took 1 base from V and 2 from J, leaving 21 bases between them. The CDR3 is CASSLITPLGGPTYEQYF. As DNA, the CDR3 is TGTGCCAGCAGCTTAATAACCCCGTTGGGGGGGCCAACCTACGAGCAGTACTTC.

This chain connects TRBV6-5 to TRBJ1-2, with D possibly TRBD1 on 6 matching bases. Germline lookup yields CDR1 MNHEY and CDR2 SVGAGI. V was trimmed by 0 bases and J by 4 bases, leaving 12 bases between them. This CDR3 is 15 amino acids long. The CDR3 DNA follows: TGTGCCAGCAGTTACTCTCACCAGGGGATCTATGGCTACACCTTC. Amino acid sequence: CASSYSHQGIYGYTF.

The V and J genes are TRBV19 and TRBJ2-3; 7 bases are shared with TRBD1. This CDR3 contains 15 residues. Germline values: CDR1 LNHDA, CDR2 SQIVND (reference sequence). V gave up 4 bases and J gave up 4 bases; unmatched junction bases: 8. The CDR3 DNA is TGTGCCAGTAGTACCCCGCGACAGGGCGCAGATACGCAGTATTTT. Its translation is CASSTPRQGADTQYF.

The genes are TRBV5-1 and TRBJ2-1; unclear D gene. The CDR3 totals 15 residues. V lost 2 bases to trimming and J lost 0 bases, with 9 bases between them. The germline V gene encodes CDR1 SGHRS and CDR2 YFSETQ. CDR3 sequence (DNA): TGCGCCAGCAGCTTAAGACAAAGCTCCTACAATGAGCAGTTCTTC. It encodes CASSLRQSSYNEQFF. The full variable domain, in which reference TRBV5-1 and TRBJ2-1 provide the parts outside the CDR3, is KAGVTQTPRYLIKTRGQQVTLSCSPISGHRSVSWYQQTPGQGLQFLFEYFSETQRNKGNFPGRFSGRQFSNSRSEMNVSTLELGDSALYLCASSLRQSSYNEQFFGPGTRLTVL.

The J gene is TRBJ2-1, the V gene TRBV28, with D hard to call. Germline CDR1 MDHEN, CDR2 SYDVKM. The CDR3 extends over 11 amino acids. Trimming shortened V by 5 bases and J by 7 bases, and 6 bases separated the two germline ends. The CDR3 DNA follows: TGTGCCAGCAGTCCCCTTAATGAGCAGTTCTTC. Translating it yields CASSPLNEQFF. Full variable domain (remainder filled in from reference TRBV28 and TRBJ2-1): DVKVTQSSRYLVKRTGEKVFLECVQDMDHENMFWYRQDPGLGLRLIYFSYDVKMKEKGDIPEGYSVSREKKERFSLILESASTNQTSMYLCASSPLNEQFFGPGTRLTVL.

The chain's CDR3 is CASSSPWGRYGYTF. The CDR3 DNA reads TGTGCCAGCAGCTCACCCTGGGGGCGATATGGCTACACCTTC. The chain links TRBV2 to TRBJ1-2, with D perhaps TRBD1 (6 bases). The CDR3 consists of 14 residues. The germline V and J ends were trimmed by 6 bases and 5 bases, with 16 bases remaining between them. Looked up from germline, CDR1 is SNHLY and CDR2 is FYNNEI.

This chain links TRBV18 with TRBJ1-5; D is perhaps TRBD1 (5 bases). Trimming shortened V by 2 bases and J by 6 bases, and 14 bases separated the two germline ends. The germline CDR1 and CDR2 sequences are KGHSH and LQKENI. The CDR3 totals 15 residues. The CDR3 region is CASSPGFKDIQPQHF. CDR3 coding DNA: TGTGCCAGCTCACCAGGGTTTAAGGACATTCAGCCCCAGCATTTT. Together with reference TRBV18 and TRBJ1-5, the CDR3 gives the full variable domain: NAGVMQNPRHLVRRRGQEARLRCSPMKGHSHVYWYRQLPEEGLKFMVYLQKENIIDESGMPKERFSAEFPKEGPSILRIQQVVRGDSAAYFCASSPGFKDIQPQHFGDGTRLSIL.

This chain uses TRBV5-1 with TRBJ1-3; possibly TRBD1 for D (6 bases). Germline assignment: CDR1 SGHRS and CDR2 YFSETQ. The length of the CDR3 is 14 residues. Trimming left V 4 bases short and J 0 bases short, with 8 bases between. The CDR3 protein is CASSEQGSGNTIYF. CDR3 sequence (DNA): TGCGCCAGCAGCGAACAGGGCTCTGGAAACACCATATATTTT.

This chain uses TRBV27 with TRBJ1-2; no clear D gene. V dropped 3 bases and J dropped 6 bases, with 11 bases sitting between them. CDR1 is MNHEY, CDR2 SMNVEV, per germline (reference sequence). The CDR3 runs to 13 residues. The CDR3 DNA reads TGTGCCAGCAGTTTGGGCCCTCGGCATGGCTACACCTTC. Encoded protein: CASSLGPRHGYTF.